The source of this T cell receptor beta chain is a study of T cells expressing NK-cell markers. Study summary: Eight donors were sequenced, seven testing HCMV-seropositive and one testing seronegative.

Overall study findings and caveats: Certain NKG2C+ T cell clones were expanded, and their HCMV specificity remained unclear. The same clonotypes also predominated in the CD3+CD56-NKG2C+ fraction of several donors.

After re-calling the 5' RACE reads, TCRdb lists one entry per CDR3 protein, DNA absent. This table lists about 260,000 distinct CDR3 sequences. As to this clonotype: Its specificity is unknown.

Sequencing input: blood T cells: a sorted CD56 or NKG2C T cell subset, CD4+ or CD8+ T cells, or bulk PBMC T cells (not recorded which). This receptor was obtained from a man aged 18 to 30 in good health.

This CDR3 is CARFLYLPTGKETQYF. This rearrangement joins TRBV27 to TRBJ2-5; the D call from TCRdb, TRBD1, cannot be confirmed without DNA. Looked up from germline, CDR1 is MNHEY and CDR2 is SMNVEV (reference sequence). This CDR3 has 16 amino acids.